This TCR beta chain came from a study of response to subunit inactivated influenza vaccine. TCRdb re-derived calls from the RT-PCR reads in MiXCR, one entry per CDR3 protein. Among hundreds of thousands of distinct CDR3 sequences listed, roughly 18% were seen once. The V gene lost 1 base and the J gene lost 3 bases, with 11 bases spanning the gap. Germline CDR1 reads SGHNT; CDR2 reads YYREEE (reference sequence). CDR3 length: 15 amino acids. This clonotype was counted a few times. Sequences were derived from PBMCs from blood, sampled roughly 5 days after vaccination. The chain recombines TRBV5-4 with TRBJ2-1; D possibly uses TRBD1 or TRBD2 (5 bases each). The TCR comes from a man aged 50 or older who received an inactivated influenza vaccine. The CDR3 sequence is CASSLMGPNYNEQFF. The CDR3 nucleotides are TGTGCCAGCAGCTTGATGGGACCCAACTACAATGAGCAGTTCTTC. Filled out from reference TRBV5-4 and TRBJ2-1, the complete variable domain reads ETGVTQSPTHLIKTRGQQVTLRCSSQSGHNTVSWYQQALGQGPQFIFQYYREEENGRGNFPPRFSGLQFPNYSSELNVNALELDDSALYLCASSLMGPNYNEQFFGPGTRLTVL.